A single sample gave rise to the 11 T cell receptor beta chains below, sequenced in a study of resident and recirculating memory T cells in vitiligo. TCRdb keeps only in-frame clones here, not all; method: immunoSEQ multiplex PCR. This table has tens of thousands of clones, 90% to 95% appearing once. Sequenced: blood. These receptors were obtained from a male donor with vitiligo.

The rearrangement links TRBV5-5 to TRBJ2-6; TRBD2 might be the D (6 bases). Between the trimmed V and J ends, which lost 3 bases and 0 bases, there was a span of 13 bases. Germline V CDR1 and CDR2: SGHKS, YYEKEE (reference sequence). The CDR3 consists of 17 residues. The CDR3 loop reads CASSSGVISSGANVLTF. In DNA form, the CDR3 reads TGTGCCAGCAGCTCGGGAGTTATTTCCTCTGGGGCCAACGTCCTGACTTTC. The variable domain in full, with the rest retrieved from reference TRBV5-5 and TRBJ2-6, is DAGVTQSPTHLIKTRGQQVTLRCSPISGHKSVSWYQQVLGQGPQFIFQYYEKEERGRGNFPDRFSARQFPNYSSELNVNALLLGDSALYLCASSSGVISSGANVLTFGAGSRLTVL.

CDR3 in amino acids: CASSSTGVAYEQYF. CDR3 nucleotides: TGCGCCAGCAGCTCTACAGGGGTGGCCTACGAGCAGTACTTC. This chain joins TRBV4-1 and TRBJ2-7; TRBD1 agrees at 7 bases. Trimming at V came to 5 bases and at J to 2 bases, leaving 6 bases not matched to a gene. This CDR3 comprises 14 residues. Germline V CDR1 and CDR2: MGHRA, YSYEKL.

The chain recombines TRBV2 with TRBJ2-2, with TRBD2 matching over 11 bases. CDR3 size: 17 residues. The J segment lost 0 bases and the V segment lost 6 bases, leaving 6 bases of the junction unmatched. CDR1 and CDR2 from the germline V gene are SNHLY and FYNNEI. Here the CDR3 reads CASSHTSGGPNTGELFF. As DNA, the CDR3 is TGTGCCAGCAGCCACACTAGCGGGGGACCGAACACCGGGGAGCTGTTTTTT.

The CDR3 protein is CASSQAEEGYTF. For the CDR3, the DNA is TGCGCCAGCAGCCAAGCAGAGGAAGGCTACACCTTC. V usage is TRBV4-3 and J usage is TRBJ1-2; no definite D call. V dropped 1 base and J dropped 8 bases, with 8 bases sitting between them. The germline CDR1 and CDR2 sequences are LGHNA and YSLEER. The CDR3 covers 12 residues.

The genes are TRBV11-2 and TRBJ2-7, with unresolved D. CDR1 and CDR2 from the germline V gene are SGHAT and FQNNGV. Trimming cost V 0 bases and J 0 bases, with 12 bases left between them. This CDR3 is built from 16 residues. CDR3 nucleotides: TGTGCCAGCAGCTTAGATCTGTTCCCCAGCTCCTACGAGCAGTACTTC. Its translation: CASSLDLFPSSYEQYF.

The chain links TRBV27 to TRBJ2-6, with 7 positions matching TRBD1. Germline assignment: CDR1 MNHEY and CDR2 SMNVEV (reference sequence). This CDR3 region has 21 residues. With V trimmed by 2 bases and J by 0 bases, 16 bases remained unmatched. DNA for the CDR3: TGTGCCAGCAGTTTAATGGTCGGGACAGTTAGAAGTGGCTCTGGGGCCAACGTCCTGACTTTC. Amino acid sequence: CASSLMVGTVRSGSGANVLTF.

V gene TRBV9 combines with J gene TRBJ1-2; D is possibly TRBD1 (6 bases). The CDR3 loop spans 13 amino acids. V dropped 7 bases and J dropped 4 bases, with 14 bases sitting between them. Germline-derived CDR1 and CDR2 are SGDLS and YYNGEE. CDR3: CASWGGAGYGYTF. CDR3 DNA: TGTGCCAGCTGGGGGGGCGCGGGCTATGGCTACACCTTC.

V and J are TRBV2 and TRBJ1-2; a possible D gene is TRBD1 (6 bases). Trimming took off 4 bases at V and 0 bases at J, with 12 bases between the two ends. The CDR3 spans 15 residues. Germline values: CDR1 SNHLY, CDR2 FYNNEI. Here the CDR3 DNA reads TGTGCCAGCAGTGCCACAGGGATGACTAACTATGGCTACACCTTC. Amino acids: CASSATGMTNYGYTF.

This clone was seen only a few times. J is TRBJ1-1 and V is TRBV7-9; 9 bases fit TRBD1. With 1 base clipped from V and 3 bases from J, the junction kept 3 bases outside the gene matches. CDR1 is SEHNR, CDR2 FQNEAQ, per germline (reference sequence). This CDR3 region has 15 residues. CDR3 DNA: TGTGCCAGCAGCTTAGGTAGGGACAGGGACACTGAAGCTTTCTTT. The encoded protein is CASSLGRDRDTEAFF.

This chain uses TRBV5-1 with TRBJ2-3; TRBD2 aligns across 14 bases. The CDR3 consists of 14 residues. Germline V lookup: CDR1 SGHRS, CDR2 YFSETQ. V lost 5 bases, J lost 4 bases, and 0 bases stayed unmatched. The CDR3 coding sequence is TGCGCCAGCAGGACTAGCGGGGGGGCAGATACGCAGTATTTT. Residues: CASRTSGGADTQYF.

The J gene is TRBJ1-1, the V gene TRBV10-3, with a weak D call TRBD1 (5 bases). The CDR3 runs to 16 residues. The ends were cut back, 6 bases at V and 1 base at J, with 18 bases in the middle. Germline CDR1 is ENHRY and CDR2 is SYGVKD. CDR3 DNA: TGTGCCATCAGCGCTGCAGGGTCATCGGGGAACACTGAAGCTTTCTTT. Amino acids: CAISAAGSSGNTEAFF.